Many counts were recorded for the clone carrying this T cell receptor (beta chain). Its antigen remains unknown. This record comes from a study of T cell repertoires in cytomegalovirus infection. Study context: Matching HLA type and CMV infection were both indicated by public TCR beta signatures. Study conclusions and caveats: Pooled public TCR beta family frequency picked out CMV carriers with the relevant HLA. Predominance within the ex vivo response was attributable to HLA-C-restricted CMV-specific TCR beta clonotypes.

V was pared by 5 bases and J by 0 bases, with 6 bases of the junction left unmatched. Germline V gene lookup returns CDR1 MDHEN and CDR2 SYDVKM. CDR3 length equals 15 residues. TCRdb re-derived calls from the reads in MiXCR, one entry per CDR3 protein. The sample has about 140,000 distinct CDR3 sequences; 6.5% are singletons. V usage is TRBV28 and J usage is TRBJ1-1; 7 nucleotides match TRBD1. The sequencing sample was made of PBMCs. The TCR comes from a human donor in good health (CMV status not recorded). Some clones in this sample may be carry-over from other donors' samples. CDR3 loop: CASSPATGMNTEAFF. The CDR3 DNA reads TGTGCCAGCAGTCCCGCGACAGGGATGAACACTGAAGCTTTCTTT.